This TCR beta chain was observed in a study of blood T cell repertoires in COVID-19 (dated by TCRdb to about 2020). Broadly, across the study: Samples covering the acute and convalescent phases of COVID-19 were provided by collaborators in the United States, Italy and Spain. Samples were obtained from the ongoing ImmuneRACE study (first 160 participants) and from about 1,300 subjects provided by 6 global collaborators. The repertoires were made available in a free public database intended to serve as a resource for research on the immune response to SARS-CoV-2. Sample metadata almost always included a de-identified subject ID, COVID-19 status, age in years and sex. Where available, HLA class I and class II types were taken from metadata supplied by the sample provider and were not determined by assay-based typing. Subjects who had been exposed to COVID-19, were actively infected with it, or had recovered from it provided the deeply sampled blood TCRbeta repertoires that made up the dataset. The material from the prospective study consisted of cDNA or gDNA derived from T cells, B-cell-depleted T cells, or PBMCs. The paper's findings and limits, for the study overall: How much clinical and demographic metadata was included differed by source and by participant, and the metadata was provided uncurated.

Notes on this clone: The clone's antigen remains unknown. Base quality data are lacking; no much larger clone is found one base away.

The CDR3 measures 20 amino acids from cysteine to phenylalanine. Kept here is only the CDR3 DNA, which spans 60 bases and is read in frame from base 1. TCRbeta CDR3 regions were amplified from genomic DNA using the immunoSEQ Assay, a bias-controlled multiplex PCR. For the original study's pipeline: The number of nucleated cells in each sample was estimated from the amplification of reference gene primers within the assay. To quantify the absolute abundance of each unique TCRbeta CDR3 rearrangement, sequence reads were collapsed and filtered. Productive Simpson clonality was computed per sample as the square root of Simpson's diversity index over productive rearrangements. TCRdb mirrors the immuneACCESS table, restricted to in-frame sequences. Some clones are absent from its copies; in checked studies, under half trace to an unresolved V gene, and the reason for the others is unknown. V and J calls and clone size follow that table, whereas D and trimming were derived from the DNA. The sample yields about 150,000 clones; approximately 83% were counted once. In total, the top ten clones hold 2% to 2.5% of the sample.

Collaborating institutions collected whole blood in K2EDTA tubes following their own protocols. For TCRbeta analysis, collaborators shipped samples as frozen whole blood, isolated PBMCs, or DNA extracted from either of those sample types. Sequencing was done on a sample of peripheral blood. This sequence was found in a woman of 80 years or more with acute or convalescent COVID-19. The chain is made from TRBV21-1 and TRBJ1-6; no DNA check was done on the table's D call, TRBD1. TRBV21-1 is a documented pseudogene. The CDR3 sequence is CASSNLRTGRTSSYNSPLHF. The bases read TGTGCCAGCAGCAACCTTAGAACAGGACGGACCAGCTCCTATAATTCACCCCTCCACTTT.